Here is one TCR beta chain with its context. The data originate from a study of blood T cell repertoires in COVID-19. Study-level background: COVID-19 samples collected from the United States, Italy and Spain covered acute and convalescent phases. T cells, B-cell-depleted T cells, or PBMCs supplied cDNA or gDNA.

The authors' processing: Counts of nucleated cells, estimated from reference gene primer amplification, were obtained. Measured with immunoSEQ multiplex PCR; TCRdb has only the in-frame clones, and not every one. V, J and clone size are taken as reported in that table, and D and trimming were inferred from the DNA itself. The sample yields just under 350,000 clones, 85% to 90% seen once. The length of the CDR3 is 12 residues. Losses at the gene ends were 5 bases for V and 8 bases for J; bases not matched to a gene: 2. Looked up from germline, CDR1 is PRHDT and CDR2 is FYEKMQ (reference sequence). Seattle patient enrollment occurred during active infection, with longitudinal follow-up thereafter.

The sequenced sample consisted of peripheral blood. The receptor was derived from a woman between 65 and 79 years old with COVID-19, enrolled during active disease. The V gene is TRBV13, the J gene TRBJ2-1, with TRBD1 matching over 8 bases. The CDR3 bases are TGTGCCAGCAGCCTACAGGGGGATGAGCAGTTCTTC. Amino acid sequence: CASSLQGDEQFF.